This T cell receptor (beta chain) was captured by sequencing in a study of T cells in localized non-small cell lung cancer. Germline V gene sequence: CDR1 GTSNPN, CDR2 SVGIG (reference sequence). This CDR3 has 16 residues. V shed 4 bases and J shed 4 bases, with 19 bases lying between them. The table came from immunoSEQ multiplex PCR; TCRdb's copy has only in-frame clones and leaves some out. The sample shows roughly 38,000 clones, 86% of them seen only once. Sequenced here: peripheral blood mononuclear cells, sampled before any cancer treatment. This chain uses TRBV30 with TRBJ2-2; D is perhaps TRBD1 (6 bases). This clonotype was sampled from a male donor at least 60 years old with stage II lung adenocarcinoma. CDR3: CAWNRKDRPTTGELFF. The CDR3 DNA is TGTGCCTGGAACCGGAAGGACAGACCAACCACCGGGGAGCTGTTTTTT.